This T cell receptor (beta chain) was observed in a study of control samples from healthy donors and cancer patients. CDR1 and CDR2 (germline): MNHEY, SMNVEV (reference sequence). V was cut by 4 bases and J by 0 bases, with 7 bases left in between. CDR3 length: 14 amino acids. Measured with immunoSEQ multiplex PCR; TCRdb has only the in-frame clones, and not every one. Altogether fewer than 90,000 clones are present, approximately 90% being singletons, with the ten largest covering 4.5% to 6%. This chain uses TRBV27 with TRBJ1-5; D is undetermined. The clonotype originates from a woman in her fifties or sixties in good health. Source material: blood. The CDR3, as DNA: TGTGCCAGCAGTTCGGGGTTTAGCAATCAGCCCCAGCATTTT. It is translated as CASSSGFSNQPQHF.